What follows are 5 T cell receptor beta chains derived from one specimen sequenced in a study of cytomegalovirus exposure and HLA in healthy donors. The PCR employed 60 Vbeta primers together with 13 Jbeta primers. The method was immunoSEQ multiplex PCR; TCRdb's version includes in-frame clones alone and lacks a portion of them. This table holds 90,000 to 100,000 clones, around 73% found once. Sequenced: PBMCs. Source of these receptors: a female donor in good health and CMV-seronegative.

J is TRBJ1-1 and V is TRBV28; D not certain. The germline gives CDR1 MDHEN, CDR2 SYDVKM. Trimming cost V 5 bases and J 5 bases, with 12 bases left between them. The CDR3 loop spans 13 amino acids. CDR3 sequence: CASSPPVSTEAFF. CDR3 sequence (DNA): TGTGCCAGCAGTCCCCCAGTCTCTACTGAAGCTTTCTTT.

Regarding this clone: This sample includes further DNA sequences coding for the same CDR3. In DNA, the CDR3 is TGTGCCTGGAGTGTTTCGGGCAATGAGCAGTTCTTC. Its translation: CAWSVSGNEQFF. The gene calls are TRBV30 and TRBJ2-1, with D unresolved. Trimming took 0 bases from V and 6 from J, leaving 6 bases between them. The germline V gene encodes CDR1 GTSNPN and CDR2 SVGIG (reference sequence). This CDR3 comprises 12 residues.

This clone was picked up a small number of times. The gene calls are TRBV6-5 and TRBJ2-3, with D tentatively TRBD1 (5 bases). Germline V gene sequence: CDR1 MNHEY, CDR2 SVGAGI. The CDR3 consists of 15 residues. The ends were cut back, 5 bases at V and 0 bases at J, with 12 bases in the middle. CDR3 sequence reads: CASSLTGPSTDTQYF. The CDR3 DNA sequence: TGTGCCAGCAGTCTCACAGGCCCAAGCACAGATACGCAGTATTTT.

This clone was seen a handful of times. The CDR3 here is CASSLIRDYGYTF. The CDR3 nucleotides read TGTGCCAGCAGCTTGATCCGGGACTATGGCTACACCTTC. The chain carries TRBV7-9 and TRBJ1-2; no firm D call. This CDR3 spans 13 amino acids. The V gene lost 3 bases and the J gene lost 3 bases, with 8 bases spanning the gap. Germline CDR1 SEHNR, CDR2 FQNEAQ (reference sequence).

The genes are TRBV13 and TRBJ2-1, with TRBD2 matching 13 bases. This CDR3 spans 17 amino acids. Per germline, CDR1 PRHDT and CDR2 FYEKMQ (reference sequence). V shed 5 bases, J shed 4 bases, and the junction held 8 bases outside the gene matches. For the CDR3, the DNA is TGTGCCAGCAGCCTCCCCGGGACTAGCGGGACGTACAATGAGCAGTTCTTC. Translation: CASSLPGTSGTYNEQFF.